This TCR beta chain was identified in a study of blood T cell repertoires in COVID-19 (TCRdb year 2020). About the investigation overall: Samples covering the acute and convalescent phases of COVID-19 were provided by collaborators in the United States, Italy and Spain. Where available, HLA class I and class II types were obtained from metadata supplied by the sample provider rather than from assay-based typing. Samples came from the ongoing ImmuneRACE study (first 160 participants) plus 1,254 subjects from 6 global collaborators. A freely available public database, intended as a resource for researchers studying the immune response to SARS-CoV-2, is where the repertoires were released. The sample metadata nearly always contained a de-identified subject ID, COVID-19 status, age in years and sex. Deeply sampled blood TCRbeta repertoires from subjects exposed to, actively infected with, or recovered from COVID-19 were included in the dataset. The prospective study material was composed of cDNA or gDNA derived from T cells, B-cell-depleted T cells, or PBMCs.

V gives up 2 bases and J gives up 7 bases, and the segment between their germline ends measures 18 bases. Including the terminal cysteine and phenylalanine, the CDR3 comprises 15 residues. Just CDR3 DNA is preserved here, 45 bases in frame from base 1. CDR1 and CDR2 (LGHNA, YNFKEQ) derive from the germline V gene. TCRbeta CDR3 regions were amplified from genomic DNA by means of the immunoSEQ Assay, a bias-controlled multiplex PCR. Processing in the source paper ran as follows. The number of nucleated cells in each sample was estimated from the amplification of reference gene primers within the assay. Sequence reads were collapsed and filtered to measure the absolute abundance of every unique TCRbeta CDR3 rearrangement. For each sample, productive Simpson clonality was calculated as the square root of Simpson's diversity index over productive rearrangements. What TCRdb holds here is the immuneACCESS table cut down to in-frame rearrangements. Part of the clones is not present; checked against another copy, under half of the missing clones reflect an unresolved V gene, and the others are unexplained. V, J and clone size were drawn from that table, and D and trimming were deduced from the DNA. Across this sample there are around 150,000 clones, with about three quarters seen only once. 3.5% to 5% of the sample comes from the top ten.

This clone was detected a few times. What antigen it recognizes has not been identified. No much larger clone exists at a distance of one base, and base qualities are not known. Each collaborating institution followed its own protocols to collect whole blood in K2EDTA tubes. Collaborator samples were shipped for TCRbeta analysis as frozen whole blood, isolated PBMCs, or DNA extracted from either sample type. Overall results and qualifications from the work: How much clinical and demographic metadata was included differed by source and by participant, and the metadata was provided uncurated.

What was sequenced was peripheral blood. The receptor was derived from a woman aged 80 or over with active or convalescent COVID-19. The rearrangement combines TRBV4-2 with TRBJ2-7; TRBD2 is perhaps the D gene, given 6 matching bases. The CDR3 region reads CASSQIAWAGGEQYF. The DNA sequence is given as TGTGCCAGCAGCCAAATAGCGTGGGCTGGGGGGGAGCAGTACTTC.